The T cell receptor beta chain described here comes from a study of blood T cell repertoires in COVID-19. Study summary: PBMCs, B-cell-depleted T cells, or T cells provided the cDNA or gDNA that made up the material.

This clone turned up a few times. CDR1 SGHTA and CDR2 FQGNSA come from the germline V gene. CDR3 length: 15 amino acids. The trim removed 5 bases at V and 7 bases at J, leaving 9 bases unmatched. The table came from immunoSEQ multiplex PCR; TCRdb's copy has only in-frame clones and leaves some out. The sample shows 150,000 to 200,000 clones, 85% to 90% of them seen only once. The genes are TRBV7-2 and TRBJ2-7; TRBD2 matches at 12 bases. This sequence originates from a person aged 70 to 85 with COVID-19, enrolled during active disease. The specimen was peripheral blood. CDR3 loop: CASSARLAGAGEQYF. CDR3 sequence (DNA): TGTGCCAGCAGCGCTCGACTAGCGGGGGCGGGGGAGCAGTACTTC.